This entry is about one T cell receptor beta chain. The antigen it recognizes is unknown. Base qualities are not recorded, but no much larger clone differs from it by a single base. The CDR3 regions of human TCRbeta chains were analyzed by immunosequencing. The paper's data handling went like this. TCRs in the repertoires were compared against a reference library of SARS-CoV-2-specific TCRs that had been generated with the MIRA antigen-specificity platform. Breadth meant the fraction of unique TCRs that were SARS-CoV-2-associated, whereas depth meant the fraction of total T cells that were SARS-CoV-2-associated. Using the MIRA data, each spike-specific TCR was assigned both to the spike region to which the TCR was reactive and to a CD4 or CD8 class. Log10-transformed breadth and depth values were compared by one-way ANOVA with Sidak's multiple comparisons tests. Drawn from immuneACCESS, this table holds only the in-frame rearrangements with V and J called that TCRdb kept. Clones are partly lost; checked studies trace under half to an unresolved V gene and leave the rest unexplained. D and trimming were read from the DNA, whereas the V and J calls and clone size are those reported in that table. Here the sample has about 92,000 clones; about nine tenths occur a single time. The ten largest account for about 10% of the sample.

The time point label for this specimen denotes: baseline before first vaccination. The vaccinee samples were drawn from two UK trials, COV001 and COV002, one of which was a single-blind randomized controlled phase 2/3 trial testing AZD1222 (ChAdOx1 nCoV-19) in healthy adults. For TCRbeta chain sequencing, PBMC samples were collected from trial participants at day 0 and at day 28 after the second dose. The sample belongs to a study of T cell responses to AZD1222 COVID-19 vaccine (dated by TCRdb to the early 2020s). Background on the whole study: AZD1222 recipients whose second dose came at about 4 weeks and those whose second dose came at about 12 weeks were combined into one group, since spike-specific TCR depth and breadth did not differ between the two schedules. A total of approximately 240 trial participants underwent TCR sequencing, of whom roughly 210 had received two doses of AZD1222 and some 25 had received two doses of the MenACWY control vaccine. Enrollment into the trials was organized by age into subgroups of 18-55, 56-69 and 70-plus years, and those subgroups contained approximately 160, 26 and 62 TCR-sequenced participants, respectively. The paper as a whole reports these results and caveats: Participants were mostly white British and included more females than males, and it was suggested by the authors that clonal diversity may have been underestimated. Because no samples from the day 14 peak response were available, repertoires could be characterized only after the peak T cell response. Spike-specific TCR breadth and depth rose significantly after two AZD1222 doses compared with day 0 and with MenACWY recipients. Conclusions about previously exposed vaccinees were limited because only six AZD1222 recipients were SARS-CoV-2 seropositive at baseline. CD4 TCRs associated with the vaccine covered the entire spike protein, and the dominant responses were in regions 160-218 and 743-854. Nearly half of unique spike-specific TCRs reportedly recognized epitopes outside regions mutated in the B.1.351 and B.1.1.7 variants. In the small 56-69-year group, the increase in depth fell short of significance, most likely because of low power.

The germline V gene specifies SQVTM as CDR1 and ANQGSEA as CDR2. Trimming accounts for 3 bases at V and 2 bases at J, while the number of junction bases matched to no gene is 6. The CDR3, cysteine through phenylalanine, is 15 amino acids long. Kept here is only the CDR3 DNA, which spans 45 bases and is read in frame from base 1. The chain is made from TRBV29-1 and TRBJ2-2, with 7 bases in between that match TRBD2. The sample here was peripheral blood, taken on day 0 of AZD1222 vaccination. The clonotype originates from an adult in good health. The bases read TGCAGCGTTGACGGGGGGACGGCTAACACCGGGGAGCTGTTTTTT. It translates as CSVDGGTANTGELFF.